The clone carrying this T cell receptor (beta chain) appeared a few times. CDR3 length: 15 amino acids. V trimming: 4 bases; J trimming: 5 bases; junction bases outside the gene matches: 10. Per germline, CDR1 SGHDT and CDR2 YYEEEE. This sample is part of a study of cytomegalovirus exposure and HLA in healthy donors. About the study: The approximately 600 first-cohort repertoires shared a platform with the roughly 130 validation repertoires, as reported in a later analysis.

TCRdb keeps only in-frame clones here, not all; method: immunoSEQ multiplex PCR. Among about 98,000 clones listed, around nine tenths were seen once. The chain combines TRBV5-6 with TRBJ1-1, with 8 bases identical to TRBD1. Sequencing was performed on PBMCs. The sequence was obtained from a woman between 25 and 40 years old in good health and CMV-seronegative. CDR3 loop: CASSDPTGEVTEAFF. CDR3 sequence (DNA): TGTGCCAGCAGCGATCCGACAGGGGAAGTTACTGAAGCTTTCTTT.